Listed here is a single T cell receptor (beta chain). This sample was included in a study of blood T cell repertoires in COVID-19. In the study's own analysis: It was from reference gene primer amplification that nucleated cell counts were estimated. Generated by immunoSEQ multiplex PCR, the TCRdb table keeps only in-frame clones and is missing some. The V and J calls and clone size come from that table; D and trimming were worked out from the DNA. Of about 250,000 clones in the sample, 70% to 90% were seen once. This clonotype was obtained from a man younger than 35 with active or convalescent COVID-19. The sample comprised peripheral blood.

The CDR3 DNA sequence: TGTGCCAGCTCACCAAACAGGGGGAGTAGCGGCTACACCTTC. Protein: CASSPNRGSSGYTF. The J gene is TRBJ1-2, the V gene TRBV18; 8 bases match TRBD1. V lost 2 bases to trimming and J lost 8 bases; unmatched junction nucleotides: 7. The CDR3 covers 14 residues. The V gene's germline CDR1 is KGHSH and CDR2 LQKENI. Based on the CDR3 plus reference TRBV18 and TRBJ1-2, the full variable domain is NAGVMQNPRHLVRRRGQEARLRCSPMKGHSHVYWYRQLPEEGLKFMVYLQKENIIDESGMPKERFSAEFPKEGPSILRIQQVVRGDSAAYFCASSPNRGSSGYTFGSGTRLTVV.